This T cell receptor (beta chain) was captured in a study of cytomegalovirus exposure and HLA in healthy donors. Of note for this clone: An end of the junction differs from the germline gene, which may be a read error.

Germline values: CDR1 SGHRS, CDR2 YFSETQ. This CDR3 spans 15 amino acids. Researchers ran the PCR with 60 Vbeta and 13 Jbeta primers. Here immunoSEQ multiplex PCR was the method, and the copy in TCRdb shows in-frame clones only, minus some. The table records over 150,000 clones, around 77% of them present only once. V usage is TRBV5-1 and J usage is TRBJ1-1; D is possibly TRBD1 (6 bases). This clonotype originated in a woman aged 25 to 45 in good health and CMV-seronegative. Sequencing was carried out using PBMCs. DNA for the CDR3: TGCGCCAGCACCTTGGACAGCACCATGAACACTGAAGCTTTCTTT. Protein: CASTLDSTMNTEAFF.